What follows describes a single TCR beta chain. Its target is unknown. The repertoire was sequenced with immunoSEQ multiplex PCR; TCRdb's copy has only in-frame clones and lacks some. The sample includes just under 85,000 clones, 91% of them seen just once. These data belong to a study of graft-versus-host responses after intestinal transplantation. The V and J ends lost 6 bases and 1 base respectively, with 15 bases between them. Germline CDR1 and CDR2: MNHEY and SVGAGI. The CDR3 runs to 15 residues. The TCR sequence derives from a human donor who was the organ donor for an intestinal transplant. The sequences come from unstimulated CD8+ T cells sorted from spleen or lymph node cells, collected before transplant. The J gene is TRBJ1-2, the V gene TRBV6-5, with D possibly being TRBD1 (6 bases). In nucleotides, the CDR3 is TGTGCCAGCAGCCTAGGGGGGCCCAGTAACTATGGCTACACCTTC. This gives the protein CASSLGGPSNYGYTF.